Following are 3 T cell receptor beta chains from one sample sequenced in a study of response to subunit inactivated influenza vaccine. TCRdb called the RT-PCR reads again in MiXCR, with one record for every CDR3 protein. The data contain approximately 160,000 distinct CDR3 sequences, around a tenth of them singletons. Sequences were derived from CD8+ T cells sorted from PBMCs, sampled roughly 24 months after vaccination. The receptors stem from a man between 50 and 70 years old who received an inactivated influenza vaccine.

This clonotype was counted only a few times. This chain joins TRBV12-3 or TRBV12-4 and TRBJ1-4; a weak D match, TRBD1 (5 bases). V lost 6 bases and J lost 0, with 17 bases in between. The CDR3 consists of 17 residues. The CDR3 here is CASSPGWAHATNEKLFF. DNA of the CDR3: TGTGCCAGCAGCCCAGGGTGGGCCCACGCAACTAATGAAAAACTGTTTTTT.

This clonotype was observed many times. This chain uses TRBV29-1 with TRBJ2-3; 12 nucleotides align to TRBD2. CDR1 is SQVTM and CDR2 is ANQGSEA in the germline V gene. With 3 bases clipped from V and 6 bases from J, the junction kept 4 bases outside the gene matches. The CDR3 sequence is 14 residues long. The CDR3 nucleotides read TGCAGCGTTGAGAGACTAGCGGGAGCCGATACGCAGTATTTT. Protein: CSVERLAGADTQYF.

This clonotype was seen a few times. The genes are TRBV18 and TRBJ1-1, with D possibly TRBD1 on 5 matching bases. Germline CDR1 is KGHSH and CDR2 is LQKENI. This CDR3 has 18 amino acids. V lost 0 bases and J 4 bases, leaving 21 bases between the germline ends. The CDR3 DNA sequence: TGTGCCAGCTCACCACCGAGGGTCGGGCGGGGCTTGGCCACTGAAGCTTTCTTT. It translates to CASSPPRVGRGLATEAFF.